Described below is a single TCR beta chain sequence and its context. Original analysis: Scientists estimated how many nucleated cells there were by amplifying reference gene primers. Clones were sequenced by immunoSEQ multiplex PCR, and TCRdb holds only the in-frame ones, with some missing. V and J calls plus clone size are reproduced from that table; the DNA served to infer D and trimming. The table shows 200,000 to 300,000 clones, with around nine tenths occurring only once. This sample stems from a study of blood T cell repertoires in COVID-19. In the study overall: Acute and convalescent COVID-19 samples came from the United States, Italy and Spain. PBMCs, B-cell-depleted T cells, or T cells provided the cDNA or gDNA that made up the material.

This CDR3 is built from 16 residues. CDR1 and CDR2 (germline): LGHNA, YNFKEQ. Trimming removed 2 bases from V and 3 bases from J, with 16 bases in between. The TCR comes from a man younger than 40 with active or convalescent COVID-19. The V call is TRBV4-2, the J call TRBJ1-1, with a possible D match to TRBD1 (6 bases). The specimen was peripheral blood. CDR3 in DNA: TGTGCCAGCAGCCAATTCCGGGAGGGGGGTGACACTGAAGCTTTCTTT. It encodes CASSQFREGGDTEAFF.